This entry concerns a single T cell receptor beta chain. These data belong to a study of blood T cell repertoires in COVID-19. Looking at the study overall: Spain, Italy and the United States supplied samples that represented acute and convalescent COVID-19. T cells, B-cell-depleted T cells, or PBMCs supplied cDNA or gDNA.

Original processing methods: Amplified reference gene primers provided the basis for estimating nucleated cell counts. Here immunoSEQ multiplex PCR was the method, and the copy in TCRdb shows in-frame clones only, minus some. The V and J calls and clone size were taken over from that table, and D and trimming were inferred from the DNA. The table has under 200,000 clones, about nine tenths seen once; the top ten hold 3% to 4.5%. The length of the CDR3 is 13 residues. Per the germline V gene, CDR1 is SGHAT and CDR2 is FQNNGV. The trim removed 4 bases at V and 11 bases at J, leaving 9 bases unmatched. The sequencing input was peripheral blood. The sequence was collected from a woman between 55 and 75 years old who had recovered from COVID-19. The chain links TRBV11-2 to TRBJ2-3; 7 nucleotides match TRBD1. CDR3: CASSSQTGMVQYF. The CDR3 DNA is TGTGCCAGCAGCTCCCAGACAGGGATGGTGCAGTATTTT.